Sequencing of this T cell receptor (beta chain) was carried out in a study of T cell repertoires in cytomegalovirus infection. On the study more broadly: Shared public TCR beta signatures pointed to both CMV infection and a matching HLA type. Study observations and caveats: HLA-C-restricted CMV-specific TCR beta clonotypes prevailed in the ex vivo response. Summed public TCR beta family frequency identified CMV carriers bearing the relevant HLA.

This clonotype was detected only once. Its antigen is undetermined. Trimming cost V 2 bases and J 9 bases; bases outside gene matches: 6. The CDR3 covers 14 residues. Germline-derived CDR1 and CDR2 are MNHGY and SAAAGT. One entry per CDR3 protein results from TCRdb running MiXCR on the reads. The sample yields 400,000 or so distinct CDR3 sequences, 15% to 20% seen once. The sample taken for sequencing was PBMCs. This receptor was obtained from a human donor in good health (CMV status not recorded). Some clones in this sample may be carry-over from other donors' samples. This sequence joins TRBV6-8 and TRBJ2-1, with 8 bases matching TRBD1. CDR3 DNA: TGTGCCAGCAGTTACCGGACAGGGAACGCTGAGCAGTTCTTC. It yields the protein CASSYRTGNAEQFF.